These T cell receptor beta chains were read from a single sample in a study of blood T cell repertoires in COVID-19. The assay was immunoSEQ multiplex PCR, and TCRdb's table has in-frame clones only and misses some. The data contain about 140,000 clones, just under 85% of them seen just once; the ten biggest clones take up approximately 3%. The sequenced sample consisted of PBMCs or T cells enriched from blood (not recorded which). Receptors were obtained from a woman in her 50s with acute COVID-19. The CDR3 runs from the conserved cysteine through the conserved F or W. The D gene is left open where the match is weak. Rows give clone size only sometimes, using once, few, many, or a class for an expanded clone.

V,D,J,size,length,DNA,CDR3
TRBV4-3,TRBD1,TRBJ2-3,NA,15,TGCGCCAGCAGCCTTGAACAGGGGGACACAGATACGCAGTATTTT,CASSLEQGDTDTQYF
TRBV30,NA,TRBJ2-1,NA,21,TGTGCCTGGAGTGTTCGGGCGGGGCCACTAACACTCAGGAGCTCCTACAATGAGCAGTTCTTC,CAWSVRAGPLTLRSSYNEQFF
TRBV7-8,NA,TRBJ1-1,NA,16,TGTGCCAGCAGCTTACCGACGGGAGGATTGAACACTGAAGCTTTCTTT,CASSLPTGGLNTEAFF
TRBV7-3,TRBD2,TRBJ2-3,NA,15,TGTGCCAGCAGCCTCTCTAGCGGGAGCACAGATACGCAGTATTTT,CASSLSSGSTDTQYF
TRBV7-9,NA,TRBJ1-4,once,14,TGTGCCAGCAGCGTTCAGGAATGGAATGAAAAACTGTTTTTT,CASSVQEWNEKLFF
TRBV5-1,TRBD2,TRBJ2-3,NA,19,TGCGCCAGCAGCCGAGCTCGCTTGGAGGTAGCGGGAGGGCGAGATACGCAGTATTTT,CASSRARLEVAGGRDTQYF
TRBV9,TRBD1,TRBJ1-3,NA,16,TGTGCCAGCAGCCTTCCAGGGGGAGGCTCTGGAAACACCATATATTTT,CASSLPGGGSGNTIYF
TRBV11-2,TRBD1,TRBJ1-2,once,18,TGTGCCAGCAGCTTAGTTAAGGGGGTGGACAGGTTGAGGAGGGGCTACACCTTC,CASSLVKGVDRLRRGYTF
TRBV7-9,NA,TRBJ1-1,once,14,TGTGCCAGCAGCTTAGCAGGGGGGAACACTGAAGCTTTCTTT,CASSLAGGNTEAFF
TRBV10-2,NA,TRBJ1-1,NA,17,TGCGCCAGCGCGCTCTCTCTTGGGGGCGCGGGGAACACTGAAGCTTTCTTT,CASALSLGGAGNTEAFF
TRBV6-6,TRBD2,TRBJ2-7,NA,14,TGTGCCAGCAATCGACTAGCGGGGGTATACGAGCAGTACTTC,CASNRLAGVYEQYF
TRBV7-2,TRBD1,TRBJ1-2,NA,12,TGTGCCACTAGACAGGGTTACTATGGCTACACCTTC,CATRQGYYGYTF
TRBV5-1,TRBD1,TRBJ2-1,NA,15,TGCGCCAGCAGCTTGCGGGACAGCTCCTACAATGAGCAGTTCTTC,CASSLRDSSYNEQFF
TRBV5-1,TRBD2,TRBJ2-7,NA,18,TGCGCCAGCAGCCCTGGGGCTAGCGGGAGGGCCTTTTCCTACGAGCAGTACTTC,CASSPGASGRAFSYEQYF
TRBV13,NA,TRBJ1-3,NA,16,TGTGCCAGCGGGCTCGGCGGAGGCAACGCTGGAAACACCATATATTTT,CASGLGGGNAGNTIYF
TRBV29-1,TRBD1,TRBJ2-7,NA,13,TGCAGCGTTTCCCTGGACAGGGGCTACGAGCAGTACTTC,CSVSLDRGYEQYF
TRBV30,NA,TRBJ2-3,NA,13,TGTGCCTGGACCGTCCTTAGCACAGATACGCAGTATTTT,CAWTVLSTDTQYF
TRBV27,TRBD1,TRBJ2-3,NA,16,TGTGCCAGCAGTTTATGGGACAGCTCTAGCACAGATACGCAGTATTTT,CASSLWDSSSTDTQYF
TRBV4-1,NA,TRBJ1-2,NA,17,TGCGCCAGCAGCTTAAGCCGGCCTAGGGGGTCCCTCGGTGGCTACACCTTC,CASSLSRPRGSLGGYTF
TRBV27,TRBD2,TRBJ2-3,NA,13,TGTGCCAGCGGGACTAGCGGGAAGGATACGCAGTATTTT,CASGTSGKDTQYF
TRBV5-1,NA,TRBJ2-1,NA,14,TGCGCCAGCAGCACACAGGGTTTCAAGAATGAGCAGTTCTTC,CASSTQGFKNEQFF
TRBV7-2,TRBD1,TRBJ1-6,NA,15,TGTGCCGGCCAGGGGGATTCTCAGACCAATTCACCCCTCCACTTT,CAGQGDSQTNSPLHF
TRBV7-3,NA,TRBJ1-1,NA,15,TGTGCCAGCAGCTTAGCCTCATATACCGGGACACCCTTCTTCTTT,CASSLASYTGTPFFF
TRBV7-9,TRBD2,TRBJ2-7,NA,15,TGTGCCAGCAGCATTAGCGGGATAAACTCCTACGAGCAGTACTTC,CASSISGINSYEQYF
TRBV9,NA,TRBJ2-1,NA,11,TGTGCCAGCAGCGCTCACAATGAGCAGTTCTTC,CASSAHNEQFF
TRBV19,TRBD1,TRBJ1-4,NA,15,TGTGCCAGTAGTAAAAACAGGGGAGAGAATGAAAAACTGTTTTTT,CASSKNRGENEKLFF
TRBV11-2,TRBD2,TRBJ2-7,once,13,TGTGCCAGCCCTTATAGCGGGAGCACCGAGCAGTACTTC,CASPYSGSTEQYF
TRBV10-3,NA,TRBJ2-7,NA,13,TGTGCCATCGGGGGCCAAGGAGGCTACGAGCAGTACTTC,CAIGGQGGYEQYF
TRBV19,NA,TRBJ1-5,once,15,TGTGCCAGTAGAATCCGTAACAATAGCAATCAGCCCCAGCATTTT,CASRIRNNSNQPQHF
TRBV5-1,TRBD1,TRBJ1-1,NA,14,TGCGCCAGCAGCTCGAACAGGGGTGGCACTGAAGCTTTCTTT,CASSSNRGGTEAFF
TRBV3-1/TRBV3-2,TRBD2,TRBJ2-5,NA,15,TGTGCCAGCAGCCGGACTAGCGGGATTCCGGAGACCCAGTACTTC,CASSRTSGIPETQYF
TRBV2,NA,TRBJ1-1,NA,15,TGTGCCAGCAGTGAAAGGTATAGCGTGAACACTGAAGCTTTCTTT,CASSERYSVNTEAFF
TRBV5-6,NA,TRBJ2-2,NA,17,TGTGCCAGCAGCTTTAATGGAGGGCGGGTGGGGACCGGGGAGCTGTTTTTT,CASSFNGGRVGTGELFF
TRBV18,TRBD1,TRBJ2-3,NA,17,TGTGCCAGCTCACTACGGGACGTGGGACAGAGCACAGATACGCAGTATTTT,CASSLRDVGQSTDTQYF
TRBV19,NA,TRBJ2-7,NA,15,TGTGCCAGTAGTATCACAGACCGGGGAAGGTACGAGCAGTACTTC,CASSITDRGRYEQYF
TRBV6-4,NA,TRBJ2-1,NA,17,TGTGCCAGCAGTGACATGGGCTACCTCCCAGCTGGCAATGAGCAGTTCTTC,CASSDMGYLPAGNEQFF
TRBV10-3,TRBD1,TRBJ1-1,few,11,TGTGCCATCAGAGGACAGGGCGAAGCTTTCTTT,CAIRGQGEAFF
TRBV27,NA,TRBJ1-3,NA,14,TGTGCCAGCAGTTTAAGAGAAGGGGCTCCCTCCATATATTTT,CASSLREGAPSIYF
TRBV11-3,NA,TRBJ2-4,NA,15,TGTGCCAGCAGCTTACGGCCCACCCCGGGGAACATTCAGTACTTC,CASSLRPTPGNIQYF
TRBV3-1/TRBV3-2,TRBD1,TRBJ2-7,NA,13,TGTGCCAGCAGCCGGGACAGGGGGCCTGAGCAGTACTTC,CASSRDRGPEQYF
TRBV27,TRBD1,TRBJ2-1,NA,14,TGTGCCAGCAGATTGACAGGGTCCTACAATGAGCAGTTCTTC,CASRLTGSYNEQFF
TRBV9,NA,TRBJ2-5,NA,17,TGTGCCAGCAGCGTAGGGGGTCGAGGAATCGGGGGAGAGACCCAGTACTTC,CASSVGGRGIGGETQYF
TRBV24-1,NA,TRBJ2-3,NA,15,TGTGCCACCAGTGGAAGGTCGGCGGCGGCGGATACGCAGTATTTT,CATSGRSAAADTQYF
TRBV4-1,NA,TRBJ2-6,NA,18,TGCGCCAGCAGCCAAGATAATGGGCATGACTCTGGGGCCAACGTCCTGACTTTC,CASSQDNGHDSGANVLTF
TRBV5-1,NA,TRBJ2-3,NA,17,TGCGCCAGCAGCTTGGTTTCGGAACTAGCCGGATCAAATACGCAGTATTTT,CASSLVSELAGSNTQYF
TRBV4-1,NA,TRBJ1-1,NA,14,TGCGCCAGCAGCCGCCCTGGCGGCAACACTGAAGCTTTCTTT,CASSRPGGNTEAFF
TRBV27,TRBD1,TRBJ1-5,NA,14,TGTGCCAGCAGTGGACAGGGGGCGGGGCAGCCCCAGCATTTT,CASSGQGAGQPQHF
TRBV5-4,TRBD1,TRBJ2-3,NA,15,TGTGCCAGCAGCTTGGATGACAGGGGAACAGATACGCAGTATTTT,CASSLDDRGTDTQYF
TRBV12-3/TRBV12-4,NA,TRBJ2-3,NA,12,TGTGCCAGCAGCTCCGTTTCAGATACGCAGTATTTT,CASSSVSDTQYF
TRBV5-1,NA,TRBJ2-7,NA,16,TGCGCCAGCAGCGAAACTACCGGGGCAGGGGCCTACGAGCAGTACTTC,CASSETTGAGAYEQYF
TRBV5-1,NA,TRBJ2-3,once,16,TGCGCCAGCAGCTTGAATAGGGGGGGATACACAGATACGCAGTATTTT,CASSLNRGGYTDTQYF
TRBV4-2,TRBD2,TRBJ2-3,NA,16,TGTGCCAGCAGCCAAGGGAGAAGCGGGGACACAGATACGCAGTATTTT,CASSQGRSGDTDTQYF
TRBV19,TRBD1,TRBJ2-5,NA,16,TGTGCCAGTAGTGCGCTGACAGGGGGTCCAACGGAGACCCAGTACTTC,CASSALTGGPTETQYF
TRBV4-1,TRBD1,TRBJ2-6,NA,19,TGCGCCAGCAGCCAAGAGGGTCAGGGGGACGGCTCTGGGGCCAACGTCCTGACTTTC,CASSQEGQGDGSGANVLTF
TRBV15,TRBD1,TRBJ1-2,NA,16,TGTGCCACCAGCAGAGTAGGGCAGGGGGAAAGCTATGGCTACACCTTC,CATSRVGQGESYGYTF
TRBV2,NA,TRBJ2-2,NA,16,TGTGCCAGCAGTGTTCGACCGGGGAGGAACACCGGGGAGCTGTTTTTT,CASSVRPGRNTGELFF
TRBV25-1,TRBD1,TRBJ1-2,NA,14,TGTGCCAGCAGTCCTACGGGACAGCTCAGGGGCTACACCTTC,CASSPTGQLRGYTF
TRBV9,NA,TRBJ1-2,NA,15,TGTGCCAGCAGCACGGCCCCGGGATATAACTATGGCTACACCTTC,CASSTAPGYNYGYTF
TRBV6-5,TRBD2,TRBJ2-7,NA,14,TGTGCCAGCCGGGGGGGGGTACCCGCCTACGAGCAGTACTTC,CASRGGVPAYEQYF